This TCR beta chain was identified during a study of identical twins. This clonotype was recorded a few times. Trimming stripped 5 bases from V and 4 bases from J, with 14 bases between. The CDR3 covers 15 residues. Germline V gene lookup returns CDR1 SGHTA and CDR2 FQGNSA. TCRdb reprocessed the 5' RACE reads with MiXCR, giving one entry per CDR3 protein. The sample yields 600,000 to 850,000 distinct CDR3 sequences, approximately 18% seen once. The same sample was also studied in work on T cells expressing NK-cell markers.

The V gene is TRBV7-2, the J gene TRBJ2-2; D gene unclear. This clonotype was sampled from a woman aged 18-29 years in good health. The specimen sequenced was PBMCs. The CDR3 region is CASSAVASGTGELFF. DNA of the CDR3: TGTGCCAGCAGCGCGGTAGCCTCCGGCACCGGGGAGCTGTTTTTT.